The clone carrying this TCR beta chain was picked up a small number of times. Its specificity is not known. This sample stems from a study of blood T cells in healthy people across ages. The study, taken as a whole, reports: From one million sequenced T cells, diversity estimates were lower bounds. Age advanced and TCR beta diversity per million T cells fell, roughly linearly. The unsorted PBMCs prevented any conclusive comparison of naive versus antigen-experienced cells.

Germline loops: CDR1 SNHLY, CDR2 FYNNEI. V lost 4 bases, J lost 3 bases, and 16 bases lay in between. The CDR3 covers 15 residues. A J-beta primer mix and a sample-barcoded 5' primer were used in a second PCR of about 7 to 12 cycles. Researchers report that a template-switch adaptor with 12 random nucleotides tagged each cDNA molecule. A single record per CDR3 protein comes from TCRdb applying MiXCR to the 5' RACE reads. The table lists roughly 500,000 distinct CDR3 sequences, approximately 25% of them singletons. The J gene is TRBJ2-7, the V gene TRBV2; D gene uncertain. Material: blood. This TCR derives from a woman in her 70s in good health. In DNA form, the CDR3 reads TGTGCCAGCAGTGGTCGAGAGGAAAAATTCTACGAGCAGTACTTC. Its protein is CASSGREEKFYEQYF.